This T cell receptor beta chain was identified in a study of OX40 agonist ivuxolimab in advanced cancers. V trimming: 1 base; J trimming: 2 bases; junction bases outside the gene matches: 4. The germline gives CDR1 SGHVS, CDR2 FNYEAQ. This CDR3 spans 15 amino acids. Only in-frame clones appear in the TCRdb table, and some are missing; sequencing was by immunoSEQ multiplex PCR. The sample lists more than 100,000 clones; around 87% were seen once. This TCR derives from an adult with an advanced solid tumor such as melanoma, head and neck, liver or kidney cancer. V and J are TRBV7-6 and TRBJ2-7; 8 nucleotides match TRBD1. This specimen consisted of CD4+ or CD8+ T cells sorted from blood, obtained in a trial of the OX40 agonist ivuxolimab. CDR3 coding DNA: TGTGCCAGCAGCTTAGGGACAGGGTTGGCCTACGAGCAGTACTTC. It codes for CASSLGTGLAYEQYF. The variable domain in full, with the rest retrieved from reference TRBV7-6 and TRBJ2-7, is GAGVSQSPRYKVTKRGQDVALRCDPISGHVSLYWYRQALGQGPEFLTYFNYEAQQDKSGLPNDRFSAERPEGSISTLTIQRTEQRDSAMYRCASSLGTGLAYEQYFGPGTRLTVT.